This T cell receptor (beta chain) was sequenced in a study of metastatic and nonmetastatic thyroid tumors. Study overall: Across peripheral blood and tumor or nodule tissue samples taken from malignant and benign thyroid patients, the repertoires were compared with one another. Study results and caveats: In both blood and tumor samples, TCR beta diversity was reported significantly higher for malignant than benign nodules.

J gave up 4 bases and V 0 bases, and 2 bases lay outside the gene matches. Germline CDR1 and CDR2: KGHSH and LQKENI. The CDR3 loop spans 15 amino acids. There were no patients who had received any treatment before thyroid surgery. This clone was counted many times. Its specificity is unknown. MiXCR was used by TCRdb to re-call the PCR reads. The data show approximately 30,000 clones, roughly 17% seen once. The clonotype originates from a female donor with papillary thyroid cancer or a benign thyroid nodule (not recorded which). Some clones in this sample may be carry-over from other donors' samples. The source material was blood. The V gene is TRBV18, the J gene TRBJ2-5; 10 positions agree with TRBD1. The CDR3 here is CASSPPGTGVETQYF. CDR3 in DNA: TGTGCCAGCTCACCACCCGGGACAGGGGTAGAGACCCAGTACTTC.